Each of the 9 T cell receptor beta chains below was sequenced from the same sample in a study of cytomegalovirus exposure and HLA in healthy donors. Vbeta (60) and Jbeta (13) primers were used in the PCR. The repertoire was sequenced with immunoSEQ multiplex PCR; TCRdb's copy has only in-frame clones and lacks some. The table shows roughly 150,000 clones, with around 80% occurring only once. Material: PBMCs. All receptors derive from a woman aged 35 to 49 in good health and CMV-seronegative.

Here the CDR3 reads CAWIPGQQPQHF. CDR3 DNA sequence: TGTGCCTGGATTCCTGGGCAGCAGCCCCAGCATTTT. The chain is built from TRBV30 and TRBJ1-5; D call uncertain. Germline CDR1 reads GTSNPN; CDR2 reads SVGIG (reference sequence). V was pared by 4 bases and J by 7 bases, with 11 bases between. CDR3 length: 12 amino acids. The full variable domain, with the rest looked up from reference TRBV30 and TRBJ1-5, is SQTIHQWPATLVQPVGSPLSLECTVEGTSNPNLYWYRQAAGRGLQLLFYSVGIGQISSEVPQNLSASRPQDRQFILSSKKLLLSDSGFYLCAWIPGQQPQHFGDGTRLSIL.

This chain uses TRBV7-3 with TRBJ2-3; tentatively, D is TRBD2 (7 bases). The CDR3 has 15 residues. Trimming removed 0 bases from V and 5 bases from J, with 12 bases in between. Germline V gives CDR1 SGHTA, CDR2 FQGTGA. CDR3: CASSLTGGLGDTQYF. Written as DNA, the CDR3 is TGTGCCAGCAGCTTAACCGGGGGGCTTGGAGATACGCAGTATTTT.

The chain uses TRBV10-3 and TRBJ2-1, with D tentatively TRBD2 (5 bases). CDR3 length equals 14 residues. V lost 6 bases, J lost 7 bases, and 16 bases lay in between. CDR1 is ENHRY and CDR2 is SYGVKD in the germline V gene. CDR3 coding DNA: TGTGCCATCAGCGACACGACACAGCGGAATGAGCAGTTCTTC. It is translated as CAISDTTQRNEQFF.

The V call is TRBV6-4, the J call TRBJ2-2; D uncertain. CDR1 MRHNA and CDR2 SNTAGT come from the germline V gene. V gave up 4 bases and J gave up 2 bases, with 17 bases separating them. This CDR3 spans 17 amino acids. In nucleotides, the CDR3 is TGTGCCAGCAGTGCCAGCCAGCCAAGGAGTAACACCGGGGAGCTGTTTTTT. It is translated as CASSASQPRSNTGELFF.

This sequence joins TRBV5-5 and TRBJ2-5; TRBD1 aligns across 12 bases. Trimming cost V 4 bases and J 4 bases; bases outside gene matches: 5. This CDR3 is 15 amino acids long. CDR1 SGHKS and CDR2 YYEKEE come from the germline V gene (reference sequence). The CDR3 spells CASSPGTGGVETQYF. The CDR3 coding sequence is TGTGCCAGCAGCCCGGGGACAGGGGGCGTAGAGACCCAGTACTTC.

The rearrangement links TRBV29-1 to TRBJ2-1; TRBD1 matches 10 bases. V shed 7 bases and J 6 bases; nucleotides not matched to a gene: 12. CDR3 length: 15 residues. Per the germline V gene, CDR1 is SQVTM and CDR2 is ANQGSEA. The CDR3 protein is CSAEGLGQGPNEQFF. The DNA for the CDR3 is TGCAGCGCCGAAGGTTTGGGACAGGGGCCCAATGAGCAGTTCTTC.

This rearrangement joins TRBV9 to TRBJ1-4, with D unresolved. Trimming removed 0 bases at V and 2 bases at J, with 8 bases between. The CDR3 loop spans 15 amino acids. Germline V gene lookup returns CDR1 SGDLS and CDR2 YYNGEE. CDR3 sequence: CASSVGGSTNEKLFF. The CDR3 DNA follows: TGTGCCAGCAGCGTAGGAGGATCGACTAATGAAAAACTGTTTTTT.

The gene calls are TRBV6-6 and TRBJ1-2; 7 bases line up with TRBD1. The CDR3 is 15 amino acids. Unmatched junction bases numbered 11, after V lost 2 bases and J lost 8 bases. Germline values: CDR1 MNHNY, CDR2 SVGAGI (reference sequence). CDR3 DNA sequence: TGTGCCAGCAGTTACCCCGCCGGGACAGCTAACGGCTACACCTTC. The encoded protein is CASSYPAGTANGYTF.

The chain uses TRBV5-1 and TRBJ1-4; D not resolved. CDR1 SGHRS and CDR2 YFSETQ come from the germline V gene. V was shortened by 4 bases and J by 8 bases, with 12 bases between the two germline ends. This CDR3 is 13 amino acids long. The CDR3 spells CASSPVVEEKLFF. For the CDR3, the DNA is TGCGCCAGCAGCCCCGTCGTGGAGGAAAAACTGTTTTTT.